Sequencing of this TCR beta chain was carried out in a study of T and B cells in COVID-19 patients. Study-wide background: The recovered patients had mostly mild to moderate COVID-19 with outpatient management. Active-infection patients were older, median roughly 65 years, than recovered patients, median approximately 36 years.

From blood, about 240-550 ng of genomic DNA served as TRB template. This clonotype was recorded at least ten times. The CDR3 is 15 amino acids. The junction had 8 bases not matched to a gene; V was cut back by 2 bases and J by 4 bases. The germline V gene encodes CDR1 SGHKS and CDR2 YYEKEE (reference sequence). Multiplex PCR with BIOMED2 TRB-A/B primer pools amplified TRB rearrangements. TCRdb re-analysed the multiplex PCR reads in MiXCR, keeping a single row per CDR3 protein. The profile shows 9,900 or so distinct CDR3 sequences, around 27% of them singletons. The chain combines TRBV5-5 with TRBJ1-2; 7 bases map to TRBD1. This receptor was taken from a human donor who had recovered from COVID-19. Specimen: blood. The CDR3 protein is CASSFTGTDVYGYTF. The CDR3 DNA reads as TGTGCCAGCAGCTTTACCGGGACAGATGTCTATGGCTACACCTTC.